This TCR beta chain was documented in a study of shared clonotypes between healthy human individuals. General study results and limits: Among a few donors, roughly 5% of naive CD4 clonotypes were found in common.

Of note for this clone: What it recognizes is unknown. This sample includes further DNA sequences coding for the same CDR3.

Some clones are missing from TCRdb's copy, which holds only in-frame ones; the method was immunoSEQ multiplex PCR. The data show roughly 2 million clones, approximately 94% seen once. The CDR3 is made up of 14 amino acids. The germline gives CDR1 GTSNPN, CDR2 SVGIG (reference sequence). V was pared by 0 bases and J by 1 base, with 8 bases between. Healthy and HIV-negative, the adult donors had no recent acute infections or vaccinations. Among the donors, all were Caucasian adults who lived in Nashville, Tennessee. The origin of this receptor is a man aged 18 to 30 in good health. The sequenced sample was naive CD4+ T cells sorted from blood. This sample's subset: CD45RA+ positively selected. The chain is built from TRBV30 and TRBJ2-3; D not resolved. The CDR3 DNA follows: TGTGCCTGGAGTGTCGGTGGGGGCACAGATACGCAGTATTTT. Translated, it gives CAWSVGGGTDTQYF.